The 10 T cell receptor beta chains reported below all come from one sample, sequenced in a study of PD-L1 blockade in urothelial cancer. This sample's time point: peripheral blood 6 weeks after treatment start. Measured with immunoSEQ multiplex PCR; TCRdb has only the in-frame clones, and not every one. The sample shows 40,000 or so clones, approximately 82% of them seen only once. The material sequenced was PBMCs, taken around atezolizumab (anti-PD-L1) treatment. The receptor source for this set is a man in his sixties with urothelial cancer.

V usage is TRBV19 and J usage is TRBJ1-5; D is possibly TRBD1 (5 bases). Germline CDR1 and CDR2: LNHDA and SQIVND (reference sequence). CDR3 length equals 13 residues. The V end was cut by 10 bases, the J end by 3 bases, with 13 bases between. CDR3 sequence reads: CATDDSNNQPQHF. CDR3 in DNA: TGTGCCACCGATGACAGTAACAATCAGCCCCAGCATTTT.

V usage is TRBV11-3 and J usage is TRBJ2-2, with TRBD2 as a possible D gene (5 bases). Per germline, CDR1 SGHNT and CDR2 YENEEA. There are 16 residues in the CDR3. V was shortened by 2 bases and J by 2 bases, with 12 bases between the two germline ends. The CDR3 protein is CASSLRTGFNTGELFF. Written as DNA, the CDR3 is TGTGCCAGCAGCTTAAGGACGGGGTTCAACACCGGGGAGCTGTTTTTT.

The rearrangement joins TRBV15 to TRBJ2-2, with 8 bases fitting TRBD2. Germline values: CDR1 LNHNV, CDR2 YYDKDF (reference sequence). This CDR3 contains 16 residues. Trimming cost V 0 bases and J 5 bases; bases outside gene matches: 5. Here the CDR3 DNA reads TGTGCCACCAGCAGAGACGGACTAGCTTTGACCGGGGAGCTGTTTTTT. Translated: CATSRDGLALTGELFF.

V usage is TRBV5-6 and J usage is TRBJ2-7; perhaps TRBD1 as D (6 bases). CDR1 and CDR2 (germline): SGHDT, YYEEEE. Trimming took off 5 bases at V and 3 bases at J, with 18 bases between the two ends. This CDR3 is 15 amino acids long. The CDR3 loop is CASSIEPGDFYEQYF. In nucleotides, the CDR3 is TGTGCCAGCAGTATTGAGCCAGGGGATTTCTACGAGCAGTACTTC.

V is TRBV18 and J is TRBJ1-5, with D uncertain. V was clipped by 6 bases and J by 0 bases, with 12 bases between them. CDR1 and CDR2 (germline): KGHSH, LQKENI. The CDR3 runs 15 residues. CDR3 region: CASSLGSGSNQPQHF. The DNA of the CDR3 is TGTGCCAGCTCGTTGGGGAGCGGTAGCAATCAGCCCCAGCATTTT.

The chain is built from TRBV29-1 and TRBJ2-3; the match to TRBD1 covers 8 bases. Germline trimming cut 4 bases from V and 4 bases from J; bases unmatched to any gene: 10. CDR1 SQVTM and CDR2 ANQGSEA come from the germline V gene. The CDR3 loop spans 15 amino acids. The DNA of the CDR3 is TGCAGCGTTGCTAGAACCCAGGGGGCGGCAGATACGCAGTATTTT. It codes for CSVARTQGAADTQYF.

V is TRBV5-1 and J is TRBJ1-4; tentative D call: TRBD1 (5 bases). The V gene lost 2 bases and the J gene lost 4 bases, with 9 bases spanning the gap. The germline V gene encodes CDR1 SGHRS and CDR2 YFSETQ. The CDR3 consists of 14 residues. CDR3 nucleotide sequence: TGCGCCAGCAGCTTTACAGGTGATAATGAAAAACTGTTTTTT. Residues: CASSFTGDNEKLFF.

The chain carries TRBV28 and TRBJ2-3, with 7 bases matching TRBD1. V lost 5 bases and J lost 2; bases outside the gene matches: 16. This CDR3 is built from 18 residues. Germline CDR1 MDHEN, CDR2 SYDVKM. DNA for the CDR3: TGTGCCAGCAGTCTTCCCCAACATCGACAGGGATCCACAGATACGCAGTATTTT. Its protein is CASSLPQHRQGSTDTQYF.

The chain uses TRBV5-1 and TRBJ2-5; TRBD2 might be the D (6 bases). This CDR3 region has 15 residues. The V gene lost 5 bases and the J gene lost 7 bases, with 21 bases spanning the gap. Looked up from germline, CDR1 is SGHRS and CDR2 is YFSETQ. The CDR3 bases are TGCGCCAGCAGGTCTGACTTTGGGGGGTCAAGGACCCAGTACTTC. This codes for CASRSDFGGSRTQYF.

The chain recombines TRBV7-9 with TRBJ2-5; 9 nucleotides agree with TRBD2. Losses at the gene ends were 0 bases for V and 4 bases for J; bases not matched to a gene: 6. Per germline, CDR1 SEHNR and CDR2 FQNEAQ (reference sequence). This CDR3 contains 16 residues. DNA of the CDR3: TGTGCCAGCAGCTTAGCTAGCGGGGGCCGAGGAGAGACCCAGTACTTC. Translation: CASSLASGGRGETQYF.